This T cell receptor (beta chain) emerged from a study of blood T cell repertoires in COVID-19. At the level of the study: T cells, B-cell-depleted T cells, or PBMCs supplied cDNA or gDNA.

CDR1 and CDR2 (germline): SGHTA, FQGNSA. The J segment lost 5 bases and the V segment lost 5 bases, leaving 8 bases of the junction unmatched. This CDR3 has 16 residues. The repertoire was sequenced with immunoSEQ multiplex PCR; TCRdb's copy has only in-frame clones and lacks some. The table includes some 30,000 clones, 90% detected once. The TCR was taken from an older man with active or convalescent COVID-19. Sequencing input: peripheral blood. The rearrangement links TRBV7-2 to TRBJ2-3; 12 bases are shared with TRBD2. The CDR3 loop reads CASSPDLAGGRDTQYF. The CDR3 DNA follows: TGTGCCAGCAGCCCAGACCTAGCGGGAGGGAGAGATACGCAGTATTTT.